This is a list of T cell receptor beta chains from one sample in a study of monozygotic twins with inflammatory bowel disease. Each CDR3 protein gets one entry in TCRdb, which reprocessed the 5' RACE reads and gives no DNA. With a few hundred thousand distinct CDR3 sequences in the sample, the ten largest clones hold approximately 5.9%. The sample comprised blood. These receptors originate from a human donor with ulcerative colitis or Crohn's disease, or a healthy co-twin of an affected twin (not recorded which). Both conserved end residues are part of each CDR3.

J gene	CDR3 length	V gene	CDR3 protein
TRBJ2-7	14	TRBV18	CASSPTGTAHEQYF
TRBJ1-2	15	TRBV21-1	CASSKEEGPSGGYTF
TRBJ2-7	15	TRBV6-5	CASSYSGQAFYEQYF
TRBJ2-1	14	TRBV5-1	CASRLAGGINEQFF
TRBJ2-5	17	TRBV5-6	CASSLFSGGSSRETQYF
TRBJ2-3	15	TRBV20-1	CSARGTDRASDTQYF
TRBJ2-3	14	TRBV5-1	CASSLGDSTDTQYF
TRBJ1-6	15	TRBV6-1	CASSPAGTGNSPLHF
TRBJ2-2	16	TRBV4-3	CASSQGGLAMAGELFF
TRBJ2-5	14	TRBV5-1	CASSPNDRGETQYF
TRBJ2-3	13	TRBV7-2	CASSLNRADTQYF
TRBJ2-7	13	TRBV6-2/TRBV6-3	CASSRWVRGEQYF
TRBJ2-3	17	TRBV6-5	CASSYGQHRGFTDTQYF
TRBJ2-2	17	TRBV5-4	CASSRPTGGRNTGELFF
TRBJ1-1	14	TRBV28	CASSNRAMNTEAFF
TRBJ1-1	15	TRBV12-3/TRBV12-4	CASSLWGTGGTEAFF
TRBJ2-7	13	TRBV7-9	CASSRGQNYEQYF
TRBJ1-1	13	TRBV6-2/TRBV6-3	CATLGRPNTEAFF
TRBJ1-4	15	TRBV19	CASSKGDRDPEKLFF
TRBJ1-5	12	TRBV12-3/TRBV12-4	CASSSTNGPQHF
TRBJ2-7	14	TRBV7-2	CASSFRVRLDEQYF
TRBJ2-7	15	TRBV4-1	CASSQVGGLAGKQYF
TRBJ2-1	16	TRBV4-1	CASSQGTGAIYNEQFF
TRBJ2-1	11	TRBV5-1	CASRWLNEQFF
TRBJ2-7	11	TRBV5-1	CASSQAHEQYF
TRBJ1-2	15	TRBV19	CASSIGTQGGGGYTF
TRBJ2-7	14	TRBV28	CASSWGRIQYEQYF
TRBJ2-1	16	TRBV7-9	CASSRDRGSSYNEQFF
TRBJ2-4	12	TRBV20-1	CSALSGYVIQYF
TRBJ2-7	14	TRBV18	CASSPREGAYEQYF
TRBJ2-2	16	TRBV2	CASSPLTLFNTGELFF
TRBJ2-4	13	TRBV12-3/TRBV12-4	CASSQDARNIQYF
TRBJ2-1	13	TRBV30	CAWSDRAYNEQFF
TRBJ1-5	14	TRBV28	CASSSLQGYQPQHF
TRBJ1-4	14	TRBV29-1	CSVEGGGSAEKLFF
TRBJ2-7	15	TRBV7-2	CASSPKGEGFGEQYF
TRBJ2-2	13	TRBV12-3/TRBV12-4	CASSKDVGGELFF
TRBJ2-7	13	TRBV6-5	CASTNKGGTATYF
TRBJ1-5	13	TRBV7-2	CASSLVLDQPQHF
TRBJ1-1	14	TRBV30	CACRDRGRNTEAFF
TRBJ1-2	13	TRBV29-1	CSVRHTANYGYTF
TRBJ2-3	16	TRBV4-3	CASSQNNRGIADTQYF
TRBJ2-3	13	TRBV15	CATRSGGIDTQYF
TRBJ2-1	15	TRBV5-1	CASRSGTSGRDEQFF
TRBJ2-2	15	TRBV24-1	CATSDPNAGTGELFF